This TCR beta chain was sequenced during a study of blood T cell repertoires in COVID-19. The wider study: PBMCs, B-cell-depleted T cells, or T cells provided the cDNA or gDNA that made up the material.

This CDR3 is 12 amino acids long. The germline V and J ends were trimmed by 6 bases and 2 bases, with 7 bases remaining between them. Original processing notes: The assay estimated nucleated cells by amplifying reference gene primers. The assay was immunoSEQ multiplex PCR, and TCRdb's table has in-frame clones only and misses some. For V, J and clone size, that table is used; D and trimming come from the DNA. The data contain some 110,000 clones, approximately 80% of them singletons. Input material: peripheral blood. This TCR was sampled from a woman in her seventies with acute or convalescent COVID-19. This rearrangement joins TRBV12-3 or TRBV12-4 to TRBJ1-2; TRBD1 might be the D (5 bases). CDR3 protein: CASRGLNYGYTF. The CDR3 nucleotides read TGTGCCAGCAGGGGACTCAACTATGGCTACACCTTC.